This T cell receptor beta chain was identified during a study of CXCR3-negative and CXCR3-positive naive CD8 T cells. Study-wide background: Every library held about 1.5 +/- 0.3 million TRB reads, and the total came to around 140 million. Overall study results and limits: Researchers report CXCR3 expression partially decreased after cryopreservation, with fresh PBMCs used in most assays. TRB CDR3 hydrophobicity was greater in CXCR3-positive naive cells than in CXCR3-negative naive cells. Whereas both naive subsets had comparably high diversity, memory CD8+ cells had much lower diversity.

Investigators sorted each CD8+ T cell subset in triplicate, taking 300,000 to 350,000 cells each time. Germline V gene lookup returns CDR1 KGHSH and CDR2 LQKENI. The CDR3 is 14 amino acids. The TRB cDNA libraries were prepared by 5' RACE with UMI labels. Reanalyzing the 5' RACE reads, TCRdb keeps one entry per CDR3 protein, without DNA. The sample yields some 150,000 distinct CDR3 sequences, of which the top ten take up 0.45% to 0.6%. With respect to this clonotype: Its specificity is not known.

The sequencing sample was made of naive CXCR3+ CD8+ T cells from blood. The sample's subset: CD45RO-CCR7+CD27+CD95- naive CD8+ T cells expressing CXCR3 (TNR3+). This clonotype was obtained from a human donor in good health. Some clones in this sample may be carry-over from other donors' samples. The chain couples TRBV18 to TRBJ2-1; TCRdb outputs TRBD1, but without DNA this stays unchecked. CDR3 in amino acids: CPSSVGSPYNEQFF. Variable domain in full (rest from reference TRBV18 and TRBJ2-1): NAGVMQNPRHLVRRRGQEARLRCSPMKGHSHVYWYRQLPEEGLKFMVYLQKENIIDESGMPKERFSAEFPKEGPSILRIQQVVRGDSAAYFCPSSVGSPYNEQFFGPGTRLTVL.